This TCR beta chain comes out of a study of control samples from healthy donors and cancer patients. The germline V gene encodes CDR1 GTSNPN and CDR2 SVGIG (reference sequence). This CDR3 spans 13 amino acids. V shed 1 base and J shed 1 base, with 4 bases lying between them. Some clones are missing from TCRdb's copy, which holds only in-frame ones; the method was immunoSEQ multiplex PCR. The repertoire consists of 150,000 to 200,000 clones, with 91% occurring once and the leading ten covering around 1.5%. The clonotype comes from a young woman in good health. Sequencing was performed on blood. The chain uses TRBV30 and TRBJ2-2; no clear D gene. CDR3 protein: CAWSGQNTGELFF. The DNA of the CDR3 is TGTGCCTGGAGTGGGCAGAACACCGGGGAGCTGTTTTTT.